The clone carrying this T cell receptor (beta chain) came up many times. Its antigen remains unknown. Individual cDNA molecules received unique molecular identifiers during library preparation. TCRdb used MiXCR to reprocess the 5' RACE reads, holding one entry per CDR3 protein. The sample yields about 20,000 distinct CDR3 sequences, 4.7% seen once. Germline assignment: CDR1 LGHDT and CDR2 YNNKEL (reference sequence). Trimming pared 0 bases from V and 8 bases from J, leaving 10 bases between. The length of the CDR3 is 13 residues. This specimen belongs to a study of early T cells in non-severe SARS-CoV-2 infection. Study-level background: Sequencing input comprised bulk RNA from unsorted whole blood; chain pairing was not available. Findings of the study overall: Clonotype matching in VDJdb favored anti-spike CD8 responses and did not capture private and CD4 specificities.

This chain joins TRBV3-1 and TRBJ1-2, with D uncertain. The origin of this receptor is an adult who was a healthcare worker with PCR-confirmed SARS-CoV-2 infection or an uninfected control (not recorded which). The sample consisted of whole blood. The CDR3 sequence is CASSQERSGGYTF. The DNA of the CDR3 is TGTGCCAGCAGCCAAGAACGGAGCGGCGGCTACACCTTC.